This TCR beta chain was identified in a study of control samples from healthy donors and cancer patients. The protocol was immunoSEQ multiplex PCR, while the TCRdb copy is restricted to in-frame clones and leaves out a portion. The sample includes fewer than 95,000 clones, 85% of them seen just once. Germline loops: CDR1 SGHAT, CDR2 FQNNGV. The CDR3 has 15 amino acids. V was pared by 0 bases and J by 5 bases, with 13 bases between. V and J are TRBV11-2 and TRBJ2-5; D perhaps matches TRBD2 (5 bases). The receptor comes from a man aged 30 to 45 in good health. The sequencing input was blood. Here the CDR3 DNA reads TGTGCCAGCAGCTTAGATCTATCGGGGTACGAGACCCAGTACTTC. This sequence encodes CASSLDLSGYETQYF. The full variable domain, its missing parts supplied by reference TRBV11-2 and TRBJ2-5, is EAGVAQSPRYKIIEKRQSVAFWCNPISGHATLYWYQQILGQGPKLLIQFQNNGVVDDSQLPKDRFSAERLKGVDSTLKIQPAKLEDSAVYLCASSLDLSGYETQYFGPGTRLLVL.